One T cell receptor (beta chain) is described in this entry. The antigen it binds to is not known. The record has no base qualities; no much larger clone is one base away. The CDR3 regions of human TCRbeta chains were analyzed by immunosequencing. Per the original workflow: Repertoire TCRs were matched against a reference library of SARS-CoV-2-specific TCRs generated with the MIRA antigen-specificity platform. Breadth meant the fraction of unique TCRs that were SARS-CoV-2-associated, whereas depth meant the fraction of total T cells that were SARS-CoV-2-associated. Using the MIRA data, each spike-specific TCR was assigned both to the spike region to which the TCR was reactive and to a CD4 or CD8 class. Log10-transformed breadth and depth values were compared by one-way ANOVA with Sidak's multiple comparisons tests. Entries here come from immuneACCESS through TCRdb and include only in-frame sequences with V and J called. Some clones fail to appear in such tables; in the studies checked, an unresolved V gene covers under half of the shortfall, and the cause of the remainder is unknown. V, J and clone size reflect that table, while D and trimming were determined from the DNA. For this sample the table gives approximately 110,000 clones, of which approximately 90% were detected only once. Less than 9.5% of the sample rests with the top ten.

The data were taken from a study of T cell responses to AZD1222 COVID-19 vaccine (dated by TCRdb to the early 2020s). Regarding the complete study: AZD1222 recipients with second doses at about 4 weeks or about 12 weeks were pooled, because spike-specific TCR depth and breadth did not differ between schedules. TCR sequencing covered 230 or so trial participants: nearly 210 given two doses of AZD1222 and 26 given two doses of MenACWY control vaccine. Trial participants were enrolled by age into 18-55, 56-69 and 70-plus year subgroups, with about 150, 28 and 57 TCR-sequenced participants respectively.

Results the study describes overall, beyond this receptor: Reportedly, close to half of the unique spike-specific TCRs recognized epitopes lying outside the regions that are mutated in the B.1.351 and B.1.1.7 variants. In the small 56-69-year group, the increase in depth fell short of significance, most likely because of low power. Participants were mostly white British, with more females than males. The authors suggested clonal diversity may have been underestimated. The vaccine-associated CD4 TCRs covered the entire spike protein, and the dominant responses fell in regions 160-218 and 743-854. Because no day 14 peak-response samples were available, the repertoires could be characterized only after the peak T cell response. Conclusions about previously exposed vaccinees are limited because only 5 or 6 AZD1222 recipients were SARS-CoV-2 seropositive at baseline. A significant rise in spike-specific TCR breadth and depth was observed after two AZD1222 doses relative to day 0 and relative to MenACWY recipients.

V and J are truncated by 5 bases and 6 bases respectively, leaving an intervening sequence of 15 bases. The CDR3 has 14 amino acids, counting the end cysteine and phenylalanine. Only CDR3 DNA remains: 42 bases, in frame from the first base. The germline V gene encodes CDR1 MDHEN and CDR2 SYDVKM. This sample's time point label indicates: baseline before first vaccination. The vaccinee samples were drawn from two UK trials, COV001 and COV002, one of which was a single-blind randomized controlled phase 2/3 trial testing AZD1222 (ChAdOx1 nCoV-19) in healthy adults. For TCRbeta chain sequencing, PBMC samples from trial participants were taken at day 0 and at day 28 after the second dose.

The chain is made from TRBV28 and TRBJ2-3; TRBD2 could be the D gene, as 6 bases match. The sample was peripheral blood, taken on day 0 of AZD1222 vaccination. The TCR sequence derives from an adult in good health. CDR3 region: CASSDAGQADTQYF. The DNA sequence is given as TGTGCCAGCAGTGACGCGGGGCAGGCCGATACGCAGTATTTT. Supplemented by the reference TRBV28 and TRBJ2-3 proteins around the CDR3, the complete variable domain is DVKVTQSSRYLVKRTGEKVFLECVQDMDHENMFWYRQDPGLGLRLIYFSYDVKMKEKGDIPEGYSVSREKKERFSLILESASTNQTSMYLCASSDAGQADTQYFGPGTRLTVL.